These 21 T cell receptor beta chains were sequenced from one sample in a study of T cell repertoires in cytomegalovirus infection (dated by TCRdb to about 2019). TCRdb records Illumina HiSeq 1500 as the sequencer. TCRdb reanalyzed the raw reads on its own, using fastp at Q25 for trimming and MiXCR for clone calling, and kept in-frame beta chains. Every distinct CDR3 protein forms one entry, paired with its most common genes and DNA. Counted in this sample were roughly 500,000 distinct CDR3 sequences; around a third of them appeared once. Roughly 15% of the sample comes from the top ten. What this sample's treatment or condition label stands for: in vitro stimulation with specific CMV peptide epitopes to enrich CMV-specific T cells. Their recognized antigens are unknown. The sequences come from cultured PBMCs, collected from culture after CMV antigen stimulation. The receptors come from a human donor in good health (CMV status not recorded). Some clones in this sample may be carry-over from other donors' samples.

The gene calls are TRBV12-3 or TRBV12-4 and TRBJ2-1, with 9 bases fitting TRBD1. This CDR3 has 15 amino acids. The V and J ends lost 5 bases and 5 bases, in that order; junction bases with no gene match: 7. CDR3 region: CASSLGTGFNNEQFF. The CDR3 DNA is TGTGCCAGCAGTCTAGGGACAGGGTTCAACAATGAGCAGTTCTTC.

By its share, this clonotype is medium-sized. The DNA of the CDR3 is TGTGCCAGCAGCTTCCGCACAGATACGCAGTATTTT. This gives the protein CASSFRTDTQYF. The chain joins TRBV7-6 to TRBJ2-3; D is ambiguous. The CDR3 is 12 amino acids. V was clipped by 3 bases and J by 1 base, with 2 bases between them. Germline V lookup: CDR1 SGHVS, CDR2 FNYEAQ.

CDR3 in amino acids: CASSIPGDTQYF. Written as DNA, the CDR3 is TGTGCCAGCAGCATCCCAGGAGATACGCAGTATTTT. The J gene is TRBJ2-3, the V gene TRBV7-3; no clear D. Trimming removed 5 bases from V and 5 bases from J, with 8 bases in between. The CDR3 runs 12 residues. Germline CDR1 is SGHTA and CDR2 is FQGTGA. The entire variable domain, with the rest obtained from reference TRBV7-3 and TRBJ2-3, is as follows: GAGVSQTPSNKVTEKGKYVELRCDPISGHTALYWYRQSLGQGPEFLIYFQGTGAADDSGLPNDRFFAVRPEGSVSTLKIQRTERGDSAVYLCASSIPGDTQYFGPGTRLTVL.

The CDR3: CASSHDPAYGYTF. The CDR3 bases are TGTGCCAGCTCACATGACCCCGCATATGGCTACACCTTC. The rearrangement uses TRBV18 and TRBJ1-2, with D unclear. CDR1 KGHSH and CDR2 LQKENI come from the germline V gene. Trimming shortened V by 4 bases and J by 5 bases, and 11 bases separated the two germline ends. This CDR3 has 13 residues.

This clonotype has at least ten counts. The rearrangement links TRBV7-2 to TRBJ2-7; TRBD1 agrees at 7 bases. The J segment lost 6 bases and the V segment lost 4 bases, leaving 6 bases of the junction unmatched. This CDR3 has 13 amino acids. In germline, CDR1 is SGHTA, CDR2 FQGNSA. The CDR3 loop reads CASSSTTGAEQYV. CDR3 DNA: TGTGCCAGCAGCTCGACTACAGGGGCCGAGCAGTACGTC.

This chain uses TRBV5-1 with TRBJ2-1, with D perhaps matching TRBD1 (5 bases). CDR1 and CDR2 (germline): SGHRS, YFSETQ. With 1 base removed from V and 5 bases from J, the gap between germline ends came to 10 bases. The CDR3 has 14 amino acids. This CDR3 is CASSLFRADNEQFF. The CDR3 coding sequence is TGCGCCAGCAGCTTGTTCAGGGCGGACAATGAGCAGTTCTTC.

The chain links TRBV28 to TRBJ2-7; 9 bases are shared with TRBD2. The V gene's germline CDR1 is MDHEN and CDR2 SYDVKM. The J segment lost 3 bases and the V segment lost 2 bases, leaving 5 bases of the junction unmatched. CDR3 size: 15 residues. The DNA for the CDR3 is TGTGCCAGCAGTTTAGGGGGTAGCGGGAGCTACGAGCAGTACTTC. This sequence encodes CASSLGGSGSYEQYF.

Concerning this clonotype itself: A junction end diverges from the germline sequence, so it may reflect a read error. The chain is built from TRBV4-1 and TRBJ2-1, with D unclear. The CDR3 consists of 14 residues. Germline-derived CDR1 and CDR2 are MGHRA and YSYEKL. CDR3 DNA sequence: TGTGCCAGCAGCCCCCGGACCAGCAACAATGAGCAGTTCTTC. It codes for CASSPRTSNNEQFF.

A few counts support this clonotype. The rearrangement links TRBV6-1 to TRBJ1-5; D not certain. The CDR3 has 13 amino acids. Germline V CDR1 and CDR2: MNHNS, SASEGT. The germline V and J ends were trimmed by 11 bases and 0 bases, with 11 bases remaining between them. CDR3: CASRSFSNQPQHF. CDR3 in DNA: TGTGCCTCCCGCAGTTTTAGCAATCAGCCCCAGCATTTT.

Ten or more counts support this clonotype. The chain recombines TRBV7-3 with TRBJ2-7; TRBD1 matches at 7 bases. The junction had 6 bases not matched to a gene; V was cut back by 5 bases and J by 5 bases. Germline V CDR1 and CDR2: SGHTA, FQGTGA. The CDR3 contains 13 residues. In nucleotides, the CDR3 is TGTGCCAGCAGCCAAGGGACAGTCGACGAGCAGTACTTC. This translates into CASSQGTVDEQYF.

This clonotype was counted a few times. In DNA form, the CDR3 reads TGTGCCAGCAGTCTGATCGACATGATGGAGGCTTTCTTT. Translating it yields CASSLIDMMEAFF. J is TRBJ1-1 and V is TRBV6-2 or TRBV6-3; D is unclear. With 5 bases removed from V and 11 bases from J, the gap between germline ends came to 18 bases. Per germline, CDR1 MNHEY and CDR2 SVGEGT. The CDR3 has 13 amino acids.

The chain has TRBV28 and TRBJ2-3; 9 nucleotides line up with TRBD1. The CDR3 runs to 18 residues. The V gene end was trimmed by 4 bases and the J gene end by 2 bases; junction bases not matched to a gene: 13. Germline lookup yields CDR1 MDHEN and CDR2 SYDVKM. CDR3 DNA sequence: TGTGCCAGCAGTTCTGTACGATTGGACAGGGGCACCACAGATACGCAGTATTTT. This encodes CASSSVRLDRGTTDTQYF.

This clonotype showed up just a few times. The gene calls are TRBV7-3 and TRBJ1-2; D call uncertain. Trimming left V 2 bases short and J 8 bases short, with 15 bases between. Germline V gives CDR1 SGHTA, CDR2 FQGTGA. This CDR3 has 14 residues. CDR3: CASSLEPSSRGYTF. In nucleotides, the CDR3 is TGTGCCAGCAGCTTAGAACCTAGCTCTCGAGGCTACACCTTC.

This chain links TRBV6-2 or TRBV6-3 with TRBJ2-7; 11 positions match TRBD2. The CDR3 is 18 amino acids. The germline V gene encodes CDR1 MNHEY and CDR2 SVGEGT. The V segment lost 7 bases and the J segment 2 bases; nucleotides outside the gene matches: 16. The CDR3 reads CASTNVPGLAAPAYEQYV. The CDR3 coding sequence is TGTGCCAGCACCAACGTCCCGGGACTAGCGGCCCCTGCCTACGAGCAGTACGTC.

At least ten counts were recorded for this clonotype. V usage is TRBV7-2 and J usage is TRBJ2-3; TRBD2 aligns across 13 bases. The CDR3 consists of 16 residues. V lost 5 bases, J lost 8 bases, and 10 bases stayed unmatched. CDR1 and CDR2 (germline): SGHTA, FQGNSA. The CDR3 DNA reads TGTGCCAGCAGCCCTCGGACTAGCGGGAGTGGTGGTACGCAGTATTTT. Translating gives CASSPRTSGSGGTQYF.

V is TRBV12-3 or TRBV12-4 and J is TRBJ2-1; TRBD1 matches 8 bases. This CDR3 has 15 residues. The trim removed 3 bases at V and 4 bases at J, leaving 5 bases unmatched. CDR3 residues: CASSFGQGQYNEQFF. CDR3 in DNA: TGTGCCAGCAGTTTCGGACAGGGCCAGTACAATGAGCAGTTCTTC.

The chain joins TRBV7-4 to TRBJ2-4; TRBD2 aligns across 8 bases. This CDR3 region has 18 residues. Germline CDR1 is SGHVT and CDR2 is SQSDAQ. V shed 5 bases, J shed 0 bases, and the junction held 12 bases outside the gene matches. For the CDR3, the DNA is TGTGCCAGCAGCAGAGGAGCGGGGGCCATATTAGCCAAAAACATTCAGTACTTC. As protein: CASSRGAGAILAKNIQYF.

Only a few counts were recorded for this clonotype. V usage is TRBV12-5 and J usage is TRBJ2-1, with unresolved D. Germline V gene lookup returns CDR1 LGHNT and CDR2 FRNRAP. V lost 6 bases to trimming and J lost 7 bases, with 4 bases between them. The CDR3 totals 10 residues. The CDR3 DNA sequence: TGTGCTAGTGGACAAAATGAGCAGTTCTTC. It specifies CASGQNEQFF.

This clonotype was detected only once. The DNA for the CDR3 is TGTGCCAGCAGCCCGCAAGGCGCGGGAGTAAGAAGTAGGGGGCAAGAGACCCAGTACTTC. It is translated as CASSPQGAGVRSRGQETQYF. The V call is TRBV14, the J call TRBJ2-5; maybe TRBD2 (7 bases). V was shortened by 4 bases and J by 2 bases, with 29 bases between the two germline ends. The CDR3 length is 20 residues. CDR1 and CDR2 (germline): SGHDN, FVKESK.

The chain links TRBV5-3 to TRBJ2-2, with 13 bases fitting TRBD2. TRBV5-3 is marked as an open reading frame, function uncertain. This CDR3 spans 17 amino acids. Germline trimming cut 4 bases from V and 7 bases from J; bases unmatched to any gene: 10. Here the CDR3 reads CARSPGLAGEDGGELFF. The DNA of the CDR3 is TGTGCCAGAAGCCCCGGACTAGCGGGAGAGGATGGCGGGGAGCTGTTTTTT.

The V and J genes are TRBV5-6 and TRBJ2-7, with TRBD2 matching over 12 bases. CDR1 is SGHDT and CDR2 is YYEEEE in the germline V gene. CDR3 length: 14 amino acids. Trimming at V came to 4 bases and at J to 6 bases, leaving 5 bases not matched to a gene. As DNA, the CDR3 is TGTGCCAGCAGCCAACTAGCGGGAGGTACCGAGCAGTACGTC. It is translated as CASSQLAGGTEQYV.